A selection of T cell receptor beta chains follows, all from one sample in a study of T cells in Graves' hyperthyroidism and ophthalmopathy. MiXCR was run by TCRdb on the multiplex PCR reads, yielding one entry per CDR3 protein. This sample has some 770,000 distinct CDR3 sequences, with around 17% found just once. Sequencing was performed on blood. All receptors come from a young man with Graves' hyperthyroidism. The conserved cysteine and the conserved F or W are not part of the CDR3 here. Size tells how often a clone was seen (once, few, many) or the class of an expanded clone, and some rows leave it out.

j_call clone_size v_call cdr3_aa
TRBJ1-4 many TRBV2 ASSEIGATNEKLF
TRBJ2-7 NA TRBV20-1 SAQNPGLAGVDEQY
TRBJ2-2 NA TRBV25-1 ATRTSPNTGELF
TRBJ2-7 NA TRBV30 ARSGPGDLDYEQY
TRBJ2-3 few TRBV12-3/TRBV12-4 ASSLAHQTPTDTQY
TRBJ1-5 NA TRBV11-1 ASSGGEKRGMLNQPQH
TRBJ2-1 many TRBV28 ASSSWGSSNEQF
TRBJ2-5 NA TRBV6-1 ASRGTSGRAGETQY
TRBJ2-3 NA TRBV7-9 ASSWRDRGPTQY
TRBJ1-1 many TRBV12-3/TRBV12-4 ASSSDRIMEDTEAF
TRBJ1-5 NA TRBV2 ASSFGQGSDQPQH
TRBJ2-7 few TRBV11-2 ASSLGGLAEYEQY
TRBJ2-5 NA TRBV25-1 ASRAPRGTQY
TRBJ1-2 many TRBV6-5 ASSYSPGHYGYT
TRBJ2-6 NA TRBV10-3 ATRQGIGAGANVLT
TRBJ2-7 many TRBV2 ASSPRTSGTYEQY
TRBJ2-3 many TRBV12-3/TRBV12-4 ASSLSVDTQY
TRBJ1-1 few TRBV29-1 SVTTQGNTEAF
TRBJ1-1 few TRBV10-3 AIRRGVNTEAF
TRBJ1-5 many TRBV2 ASGRANQPQH
TRBJ1-5 NA TRBV6-5 ASSYKDCSQGKINQPQH
TRBJ1-1 many TRBV27 ASSLSGQARTEAF
TRBJ1-6 few TRBV18 ASSLVSSGGDSPFH
TRBJ1-2 few TRBV28 ASDGGINYGYT
TRBJ2-1 NA TRBV7-8 ASNTNPGTSGSDEQF
TRBJ2-7 many TRBV11-2 ASSFLASEQY
TRBJ2-7 NA TRBV7-9 ASSAQTGGGLNEQY
TRBJ2-1 NA TRBV7-9 ASSQQGGDFDEQF
TRBJ2-4 many TRBV7-2 ASSLPVIGEDIQY
TRBJ1-5 many TRBV7-8 ASSRGGTSNQPQH
TRBJ1-1 NA TRBV4-1 ASSHRPFGTADTEAF